Given below is one T cell receptor beta chain in context. As yet, its antigen is unknown. The sample belongs to a study of OX40 agonist ivuxolimab in advanced cancers. Study-wide results and limits: Which antigen the expanded peripheral T cells recognized is unknown.

TCRdb keeps only in-frame clones here, not all; method: immunoSEQ multiplex PCR. The sample contains around 6,600 clones, about two thirds of which appear only once. V lost 7 bases and J lost 6, with 12 bases in between. The CDR3 spans 12 residues. The germline V gene encodes CDR1 MNHEY and CDR2 SMNVEV (reference sequence). This receptor was identified in an adult with an advanced solid tumor such as melanoma, head and neck, liver or kidney cancer. The source was CD4+ or CD8+ T cells sorted from blood, collected in a trial of the OX40 agonist ivuxolimab. The chain combines TRBV27 with TRBJ1-2; D remains unclear. The DNA for the CDR3 is TGTGCCAGCACCCGGCCCGGGGATGGCTACACCTTC. Amino acids: CASTRPGDGYTF.